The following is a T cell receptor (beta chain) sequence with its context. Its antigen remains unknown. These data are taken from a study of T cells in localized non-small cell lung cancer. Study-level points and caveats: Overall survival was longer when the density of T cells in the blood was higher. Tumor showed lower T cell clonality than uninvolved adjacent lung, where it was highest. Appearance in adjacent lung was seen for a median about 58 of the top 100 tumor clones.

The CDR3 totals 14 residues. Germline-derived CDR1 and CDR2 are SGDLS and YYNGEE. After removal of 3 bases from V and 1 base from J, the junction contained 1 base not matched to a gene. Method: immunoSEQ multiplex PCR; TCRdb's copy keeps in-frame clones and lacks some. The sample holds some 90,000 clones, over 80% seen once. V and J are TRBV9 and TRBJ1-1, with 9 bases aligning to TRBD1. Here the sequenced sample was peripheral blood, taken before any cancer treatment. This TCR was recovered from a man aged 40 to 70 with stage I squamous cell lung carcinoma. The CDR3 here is CASSEQGANTEAFF. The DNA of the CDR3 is TGTGCCAGCAGCGAACAGGGGGCGAACACTGAAGCTTTCTTT.